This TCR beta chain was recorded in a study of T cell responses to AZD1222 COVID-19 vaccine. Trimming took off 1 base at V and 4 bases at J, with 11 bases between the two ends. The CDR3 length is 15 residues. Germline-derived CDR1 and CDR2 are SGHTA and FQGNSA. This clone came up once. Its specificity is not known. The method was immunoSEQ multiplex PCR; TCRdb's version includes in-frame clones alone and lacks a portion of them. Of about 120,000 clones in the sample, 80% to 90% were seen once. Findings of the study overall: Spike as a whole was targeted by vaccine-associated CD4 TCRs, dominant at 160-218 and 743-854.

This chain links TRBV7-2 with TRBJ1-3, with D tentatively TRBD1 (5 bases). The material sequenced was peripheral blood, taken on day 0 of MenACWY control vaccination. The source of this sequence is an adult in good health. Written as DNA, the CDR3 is TGTGCCAGCAGCTTAGGTTCAGGGCAAGGAAACACCATATATTTT. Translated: CASSLGSGQGNTIYF.